This T cell receptor beta chain was recovered during a study of blood T cell repertoires in COVID-19. Across the whole study: Collection of acute and convalescent COVID-19 samples took place in the United States, Italy and Spain. Sample material is recorded as cDNA or gDNA derived from T cells, B-cell-depleted T cells, or PBMCs.

Germline-derived CDR1 and CDR2 are MDHEN and SYDVKM. The CDR3 loop spans 14 amino acids. V was clipped by 3 bases and J by 4 bases, with 12 bases between them. As handled by the study authors: Estimated nucleated cell counts came from reference gene primer amplification. TCRdb's table, derived via immunoSEQ multiplex PCR, lists solely in-frame clones and lacks some. V and J calls and clone size follow that table, whereas D and trimming were derived from the DNA. Of 100,000 to 150,000 clones in the sample, approximately 85% were seen once. This clone was counted between two and nine times. The rearrangement links TRBV28 to TRBJ1-2, with D unresolved. The sequence was collected from a man in his thirties or forties with COVID-19, enrolled during active disease. Material for sequencing was peripheral blood. For the CDR3, the DNA is TGTGCCAGCAGTTTGAAGGGTAGCGCCTATGGCTACACCTTC. Translating it yields CASSLKGSAYGYTF.